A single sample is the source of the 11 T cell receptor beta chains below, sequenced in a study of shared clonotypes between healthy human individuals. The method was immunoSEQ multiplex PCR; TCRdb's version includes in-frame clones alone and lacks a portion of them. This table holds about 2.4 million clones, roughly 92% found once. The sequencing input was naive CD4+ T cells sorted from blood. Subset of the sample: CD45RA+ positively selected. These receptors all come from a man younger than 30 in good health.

The CDR3 reads CAISESRGQGTNTGELFF. CDR3 nucleotide sequence: TGTGCCATCAGTGAGTCACGCGGACAGGGGACCAACACCGGGGAGCTGTTTTTT. J is TRBJ2-2 and V is TRBV10-3, with 9 bases matching TRBD1. V lost 0 bases, J lost 2 bases, and 7 bases stayed unmatched. Germline CDR1 is ENHRY and CDR2 is SYGVKD. This CDR3 is 18 amino acids long.

The CDR3 region is CASSFIRSNLNTGELFF. The CDR3 nucleotides are TGCGCCAGCAGCTTTATTAGATCGAACCTTAACACCGGGGAGCTGTTTTTT. V is TRBV5-1 and J is TRBJ2-2; D gene unclear. V gave up 2 bases and J gave up 2 bases, with 16 bases separating them. There are 17 residues in the CDR3. Per germline, CDR1 SGHRS and CDR2 YFSETQ. The full variable domain, with the rest looked up from reference TRBV5-1 and TRBJ2-2, is KAGVTQTPRYLIKTRGQQVTLSCSPISGHRSVSWYQQTPGQGLQFLFEYFSETQRNKGNFPGRFSGRQFSNSRSEMNVSTLELGDSALYLCASSFIRSNLNTGELFFGEGSRLTVL.

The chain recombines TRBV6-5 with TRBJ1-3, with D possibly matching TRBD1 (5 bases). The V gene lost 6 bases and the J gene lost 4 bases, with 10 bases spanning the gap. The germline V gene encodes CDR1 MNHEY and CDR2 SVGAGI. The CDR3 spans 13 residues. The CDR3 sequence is CASSRGEGNTIYF. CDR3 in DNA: TGTGCCAGCAGCAGAGGGGAAGGAAACACCATATATTTT.

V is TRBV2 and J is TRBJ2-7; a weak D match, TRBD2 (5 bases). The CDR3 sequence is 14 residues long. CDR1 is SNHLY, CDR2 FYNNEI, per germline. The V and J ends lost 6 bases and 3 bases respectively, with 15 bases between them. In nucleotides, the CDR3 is TGTGCCAGCAGAAAGACCGGGGTACGCTACGAGCAGTACTTC. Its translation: CASRKTGVRYEQYF.

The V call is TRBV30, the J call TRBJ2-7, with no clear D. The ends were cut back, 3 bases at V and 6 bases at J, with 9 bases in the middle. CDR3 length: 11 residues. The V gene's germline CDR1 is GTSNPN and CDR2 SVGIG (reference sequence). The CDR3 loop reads CAWSHNAEQYF. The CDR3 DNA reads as TGTGCCTGGAGCCACAACGCCGAGCAGTACTTC.

DNA for the CDR3: TGTGCCAGCAGCAAACTTCAGGAGGGTAAGGGGAACACTGAAGCTTTCTTT. It is translated as CASSKLQEGKGNTEAFF. The V call is TRBV21-1, the J call TRBJ1-1. TRBV21-1 represents a pseudogene. The length of the CDR3 is 17 residues.

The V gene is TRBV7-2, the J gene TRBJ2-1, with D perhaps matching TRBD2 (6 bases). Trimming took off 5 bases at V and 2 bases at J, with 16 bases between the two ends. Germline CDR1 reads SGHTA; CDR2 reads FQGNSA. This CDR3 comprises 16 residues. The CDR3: CASSGQSSVTYNEQFF. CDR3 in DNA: TGTGCCAGCAGCGGACAATCTAGCGTTACCTACAATGAGCAGTTCTTC. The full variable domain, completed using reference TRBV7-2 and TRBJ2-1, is GAGVSQSPSNKVTEKGKDVELRCDPISGHTALYWYRQSLGQGLEFLIYFQGNSAPDKSGLPSDRFSAERTGGSVSTLTIQRTQQEDSAVYLCASSGQSSVTYNEQFFGPGTRLTVL.

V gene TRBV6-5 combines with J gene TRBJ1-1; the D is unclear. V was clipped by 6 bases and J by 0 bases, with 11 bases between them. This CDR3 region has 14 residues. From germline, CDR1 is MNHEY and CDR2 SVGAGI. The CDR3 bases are TGTGCCAGCAGCCCGGGGATTATGAACACTGAAGCTTTCTTT. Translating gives CASSPGIMNTEAFF.

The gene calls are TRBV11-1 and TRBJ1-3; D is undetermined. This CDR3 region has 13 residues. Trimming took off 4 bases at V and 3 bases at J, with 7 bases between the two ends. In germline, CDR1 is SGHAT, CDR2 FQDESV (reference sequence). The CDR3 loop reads CASSSTDGNTIYF. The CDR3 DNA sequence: TGTGCCAGCAGCTCGACGGATGGAAACACCATATATTTT.

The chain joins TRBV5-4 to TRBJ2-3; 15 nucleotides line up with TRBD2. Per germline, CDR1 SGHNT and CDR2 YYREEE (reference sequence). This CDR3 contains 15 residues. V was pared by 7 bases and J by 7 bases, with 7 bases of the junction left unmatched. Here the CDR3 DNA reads TGTGCCAGCGGGACTAGCGGGGGGTATGCGCATACGCAGTATTTT. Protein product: CASGTSGGYAHTQYF.

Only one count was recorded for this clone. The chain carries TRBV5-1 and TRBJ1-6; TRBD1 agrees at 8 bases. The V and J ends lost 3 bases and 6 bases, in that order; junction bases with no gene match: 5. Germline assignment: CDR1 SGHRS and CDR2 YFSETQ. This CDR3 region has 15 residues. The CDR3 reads CASSSDRGSNSPLHF. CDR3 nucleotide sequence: TGCGCCAGCAGCTCAGACAGGGGAAGTAATTCACCCCTCCACTTT.